The T cell receptor (beta chain) described here comes from a study of cytomegalovirus exposure and HLA in healthy donors. Study-wide results and caveats: TCR beta sequences numbering around 15,000 were associated with HLA alleles at 0.05 false discovery rate in a later analysis. About 90% or about 30% of the time was how often most TCR beta V segments were productive, according to an earlier analysis.

The ends were cut back, 0 bases at V and 6 bases at J, with 7 bases in the middle. The CDR3 is 13 amino acids. Germline V gives CDR1 SGHDT, CDR2 YYEEEE. A word on this clone: Its specificity is not known.

60 Vbeta and 13 Jbeta primers were used in PCR. Assay: immunoSEQ multiplex PCR; the TCRdb copy retains only in-frame clones and omits some. This table holds 130,000 or so clones, roughly 8.8% found once. The TCR sequence derives from a middle-aged woman in good health and CMV-seropositive. The gene calls are TRBV5-6 and TRBJ1-5; perhaps TRBD1 as D (6 bases). The sequenced sample consisted of PBMCs. CDR3 in DNA: TGTGCCAGCAGCTTGGGGACAGTTCAGCCCCAGCATTTT. It is translated as CASSLGTVQPQHF.